This T cell receptor (beta chain) was profiled in a study of cytomegalovirus exposure and HLA in healthy donors. In the study overall: An analysis done earlier identified roughly 120 million unique TCR beta sequences from about 179 million T cells. Study outcomes and limitations: Productive rates of about 87% or about 30% were seen for most TCR beta V segments in an earlier analysis. Of the V segments, some could not be distinguished, including TRBV6-2 and TRBV6-3, and were excluded. In a later analysis, across HLA loci, associated TCR counts were highest for DRB1, lowest for HLA-C.

The CDR3 loop spans 14 amino acids. Deletions cut 1 base from V and 9 bases from J, with 13 bases between. Germline-derived CDR1 and CDR2 are SGHVS and FQNEAQ. PCR amplification relied on 60 Vbeta primers (plus 13 Jbeta primers). Only in-frame clones appear in the TCRdb table, and some are missing; sequencing was by immunoSEQ multiplex PCR. The sample shows more than 150,000 clones, about three quarters of them seen only once. Turning to this clone: Its antigen remains unknown.

The genes are TRBV7-8 and TRBJ1-5, with a tentative D call TRBD1 (5 bases). Sequencing input: PBMCs. The TCR originated in a man younger than 35 in good health and CMV-seronegative. The CDR3 loop is CASSLGEGWGPQHF. DNA for the CDR3: TGTGCCAGCAGCTTAGGGGAGGGGTGGGGGCCCCAGCATTTT.